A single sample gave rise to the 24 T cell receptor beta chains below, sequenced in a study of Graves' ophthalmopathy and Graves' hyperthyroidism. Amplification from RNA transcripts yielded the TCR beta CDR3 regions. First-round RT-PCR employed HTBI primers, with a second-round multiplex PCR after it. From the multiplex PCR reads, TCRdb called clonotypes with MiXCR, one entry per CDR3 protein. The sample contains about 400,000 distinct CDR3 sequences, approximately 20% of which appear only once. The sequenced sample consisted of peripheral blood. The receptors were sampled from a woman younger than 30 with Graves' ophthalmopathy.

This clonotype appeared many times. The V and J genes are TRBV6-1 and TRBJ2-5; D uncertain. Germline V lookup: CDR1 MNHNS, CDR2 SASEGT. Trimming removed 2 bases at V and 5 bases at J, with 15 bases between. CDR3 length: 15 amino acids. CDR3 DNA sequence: TGTGCCAGCAGTGAACTTTCGTCCCTGGGGGAGACCCAGTACTTC. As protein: CASSELSSLGETQYF.

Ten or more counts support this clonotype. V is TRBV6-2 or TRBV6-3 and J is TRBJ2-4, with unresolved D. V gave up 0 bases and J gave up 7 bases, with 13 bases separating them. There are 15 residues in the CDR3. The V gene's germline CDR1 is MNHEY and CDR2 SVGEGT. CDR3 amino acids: CASSYSRLLGNIQYF. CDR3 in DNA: TGTGCCAGCAGTTACTCACGGTTATTAGGGAACATTCAGTACTTC.

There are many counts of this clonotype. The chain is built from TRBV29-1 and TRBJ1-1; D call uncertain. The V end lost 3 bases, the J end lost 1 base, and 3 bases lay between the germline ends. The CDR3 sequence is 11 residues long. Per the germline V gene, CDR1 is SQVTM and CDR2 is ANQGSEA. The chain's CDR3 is CSVDRNTEAFF. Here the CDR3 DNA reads TGCAGCGTTGACCGGAACACTGAAGCTTTCTTT. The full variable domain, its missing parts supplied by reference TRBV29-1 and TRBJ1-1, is SAVISQKPSRDICQRGTSLTIQCQVDSQVTMMFWYRQQPGQSLTLIATANQGSEATYESGFVIDKFPISRPNLTFSTLTVSNMSPEDSSIYLCSVDRNTEAFFGQGTRLTVV.

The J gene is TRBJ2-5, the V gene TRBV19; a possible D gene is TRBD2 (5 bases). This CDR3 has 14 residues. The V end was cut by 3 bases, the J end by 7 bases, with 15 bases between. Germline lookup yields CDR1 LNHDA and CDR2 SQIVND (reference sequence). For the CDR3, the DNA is TGTGCCAGTAGTATGGCTAGCTCGAGTAGGACCCAGTACTTC. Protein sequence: CASSMASSSRTQYF.

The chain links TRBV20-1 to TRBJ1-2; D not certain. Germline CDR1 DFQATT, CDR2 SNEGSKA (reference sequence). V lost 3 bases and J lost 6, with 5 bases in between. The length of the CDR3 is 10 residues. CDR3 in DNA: TGCAGTGCTAGTAGTAATGGCTACACCTTC. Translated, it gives CSASSNGYTF.

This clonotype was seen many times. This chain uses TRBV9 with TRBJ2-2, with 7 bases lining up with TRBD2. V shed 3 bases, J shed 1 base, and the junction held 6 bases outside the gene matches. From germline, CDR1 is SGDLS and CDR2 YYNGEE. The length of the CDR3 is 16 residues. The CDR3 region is CASSATGLLNTGELFF. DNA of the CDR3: TGTGCCAGCAGCGCCACGGGACTACTGAACACCGGGGAGCTGTTTTTT.

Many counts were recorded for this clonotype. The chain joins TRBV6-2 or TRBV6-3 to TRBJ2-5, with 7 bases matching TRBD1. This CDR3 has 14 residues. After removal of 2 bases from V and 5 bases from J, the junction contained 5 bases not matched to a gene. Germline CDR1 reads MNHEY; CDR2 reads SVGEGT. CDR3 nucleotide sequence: TGTGCCAGCAGTTACCTTGACAGGGAGGAGACCCAGTACTTC. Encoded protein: CASSYLDREETQYF.

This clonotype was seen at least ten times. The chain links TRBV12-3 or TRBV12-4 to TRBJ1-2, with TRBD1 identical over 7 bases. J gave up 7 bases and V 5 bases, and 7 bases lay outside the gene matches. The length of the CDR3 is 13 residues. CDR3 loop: CASSMGQMSGYTF. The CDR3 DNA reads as TGTGCCAGCAGTATGGGACAGATGAGTGGCTACACCTTC.

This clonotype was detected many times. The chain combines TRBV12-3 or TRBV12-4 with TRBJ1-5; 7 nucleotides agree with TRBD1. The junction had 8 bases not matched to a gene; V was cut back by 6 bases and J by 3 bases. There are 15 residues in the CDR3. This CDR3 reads CASSSGGQNNQPQHF. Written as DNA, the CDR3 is TGTGCCAGCAGCTCGGGGGGACAGAACAATCAGCCCCAGCATTTT.

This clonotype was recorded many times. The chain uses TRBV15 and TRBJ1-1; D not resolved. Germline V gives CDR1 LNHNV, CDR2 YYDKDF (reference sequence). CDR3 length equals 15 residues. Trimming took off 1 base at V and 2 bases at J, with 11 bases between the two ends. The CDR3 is CATSRVGEINTEAFF. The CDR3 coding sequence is TGTGCCACCAGCAGAGTTGGGGAGATCAACACTGAAGCTTTCTTT.

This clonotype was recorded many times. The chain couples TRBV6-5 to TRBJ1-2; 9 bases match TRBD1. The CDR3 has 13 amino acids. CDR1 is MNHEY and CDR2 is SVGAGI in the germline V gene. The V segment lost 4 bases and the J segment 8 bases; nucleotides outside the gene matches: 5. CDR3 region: CASSFSGTGGYTF. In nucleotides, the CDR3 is TGTGCCAGCAGTTTCTCCGGGACAGGGGGCTACACCTTC.

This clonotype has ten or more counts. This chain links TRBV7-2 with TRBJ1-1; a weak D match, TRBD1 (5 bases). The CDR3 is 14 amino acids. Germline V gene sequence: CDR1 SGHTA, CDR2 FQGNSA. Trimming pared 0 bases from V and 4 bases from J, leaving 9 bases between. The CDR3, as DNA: TGTGCCAGCAGCTTAGCTGATGGGGCCACTGAAGCTTTCTTT. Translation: CASSLADGATEAFF.

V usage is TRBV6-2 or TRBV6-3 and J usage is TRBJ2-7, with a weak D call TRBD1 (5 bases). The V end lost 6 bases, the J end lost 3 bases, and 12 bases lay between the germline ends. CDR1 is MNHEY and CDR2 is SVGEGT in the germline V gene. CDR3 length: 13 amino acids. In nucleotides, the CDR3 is TGTGCCAGCAGCCCGACAGAGAACTACGAGCAGTACTTC. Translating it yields CASSPTENYEQYF.

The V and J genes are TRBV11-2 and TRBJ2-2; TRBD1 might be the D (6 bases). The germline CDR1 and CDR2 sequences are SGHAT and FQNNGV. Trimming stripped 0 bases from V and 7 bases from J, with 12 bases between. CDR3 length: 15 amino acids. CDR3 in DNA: TGTGCCAGCAGCTTAGAGGGGGCTGGTGGCGGGGAGCTGTTTTTT. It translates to CASSLEGAGGGELFF.

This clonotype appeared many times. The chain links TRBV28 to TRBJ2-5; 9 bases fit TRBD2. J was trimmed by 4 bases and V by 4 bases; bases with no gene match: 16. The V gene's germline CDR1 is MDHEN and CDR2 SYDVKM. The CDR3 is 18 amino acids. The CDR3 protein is CASSSIGLAGPLGETQYF. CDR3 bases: TGTGCCAGCAGTTCCATCGGGCTAGCGGGACCTTTAGGAGAGACCCAGTACTTC.

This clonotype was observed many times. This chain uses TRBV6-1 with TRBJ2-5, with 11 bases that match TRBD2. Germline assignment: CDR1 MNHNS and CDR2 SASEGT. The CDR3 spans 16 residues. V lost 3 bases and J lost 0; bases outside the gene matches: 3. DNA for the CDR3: TGTGCCAGCAGTGACTTAGCGGGAGGGTACCAAGAGACCCAGTACTTC. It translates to CASSDLAGGYQETQYF.

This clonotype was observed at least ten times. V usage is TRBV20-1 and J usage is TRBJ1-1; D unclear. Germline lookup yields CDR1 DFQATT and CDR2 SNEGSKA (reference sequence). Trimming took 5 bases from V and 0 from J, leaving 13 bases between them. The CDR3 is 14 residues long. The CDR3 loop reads CSALTIRVNTEAFF. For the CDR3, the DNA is TGCAGTGCTCTAACTATAAGGGTGAACACTGAAGCTTTCTTT.

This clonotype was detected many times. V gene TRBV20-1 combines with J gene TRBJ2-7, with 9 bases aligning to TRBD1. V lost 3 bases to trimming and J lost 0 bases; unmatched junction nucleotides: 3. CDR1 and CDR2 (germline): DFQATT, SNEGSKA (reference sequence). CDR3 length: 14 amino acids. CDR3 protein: CSASTGGDSYEQYF. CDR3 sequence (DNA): TGCAGTGCTAGTACAGGGGGCGACTCCTACGAGCAGTACTTC.

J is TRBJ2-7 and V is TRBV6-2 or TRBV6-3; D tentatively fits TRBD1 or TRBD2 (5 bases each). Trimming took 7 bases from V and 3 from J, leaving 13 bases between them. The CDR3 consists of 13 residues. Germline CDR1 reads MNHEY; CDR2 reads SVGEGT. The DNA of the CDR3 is TGTGCCAGCACTAAGAGGGACGGCTACGAGCAGTACTTC. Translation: CASTKRDGYEQYF.

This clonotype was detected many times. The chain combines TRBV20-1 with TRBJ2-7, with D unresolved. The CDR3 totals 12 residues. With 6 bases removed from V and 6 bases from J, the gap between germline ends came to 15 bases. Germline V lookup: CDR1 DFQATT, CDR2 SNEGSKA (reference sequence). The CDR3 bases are TGCAGTGCCGCGAAGGGAAGAGGCGAGCAGTACTTC. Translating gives CSAAKGRGEQYF.

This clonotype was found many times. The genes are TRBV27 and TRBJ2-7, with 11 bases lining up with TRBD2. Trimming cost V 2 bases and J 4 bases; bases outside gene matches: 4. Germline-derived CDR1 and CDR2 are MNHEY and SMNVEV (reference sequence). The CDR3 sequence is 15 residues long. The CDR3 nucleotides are TGTGCCAGCAGTTTAACTAGCGGGAGCCCATACGAGCAGTACTTC. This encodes CASSLTSGSPYEQYF.

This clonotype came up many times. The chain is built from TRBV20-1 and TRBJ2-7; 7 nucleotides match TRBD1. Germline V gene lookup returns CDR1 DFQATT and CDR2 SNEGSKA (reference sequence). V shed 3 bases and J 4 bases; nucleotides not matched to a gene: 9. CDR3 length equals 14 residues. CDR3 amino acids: CSASWFRGMYEQYF. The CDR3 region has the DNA TGCAGTGCTAGTTGGTTCAGGGGGATGTACGAGCAGTACTTC.

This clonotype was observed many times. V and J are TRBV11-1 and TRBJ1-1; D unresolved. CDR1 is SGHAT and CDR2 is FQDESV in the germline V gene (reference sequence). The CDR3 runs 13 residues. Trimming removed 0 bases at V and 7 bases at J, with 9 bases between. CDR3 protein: CASSLAVDVEAFF. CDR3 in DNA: TGTGCCAGCAGCTTAGCGGTGGATGTTGAAGCTTTCTTT.

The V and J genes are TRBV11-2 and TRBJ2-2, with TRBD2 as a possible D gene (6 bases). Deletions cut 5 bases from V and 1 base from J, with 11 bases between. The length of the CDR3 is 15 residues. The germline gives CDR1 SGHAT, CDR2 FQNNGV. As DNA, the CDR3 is TGTGCCAGCAGCCGCGGGACGGTGAACACCGGGGAGCTGTTTTTT. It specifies CASSRGTVNTGELFF.